This T cell receptor beta chain was documented in a study of Graves' ophthalmopathy and Graves' hyperthyroidism. Amplification of TCR beta CDR3 regions used RNA transcripts. The first round was an RT-PCR with HTBI primers, and the second round was a multiplex PCR. MiXCR, applied by TCRdb to the multiplex PCR reads, yields one record per CDR3 protein. The top ten clones hold around 47% of a sample with some 240,000 distinct CDR3 sequences, around 45% of them seen once. This clonotype was counted a few times. This CDR3 is built from 15 residues. Between the trimmed V and J ends, which lost 4 bases and 9 bases, there was a span of 17 bases. The germline V gene has CDR1 SGHTS and CDR2 YDEGEE. The study enrolled ophthalmopathy donors with moderate-to-severe activity, CAS ≥3, NOSPECS ≥4 and duration under 3 months. A diagnosis was made from clinical symptoms together with serum thyroxine, TRAb, thyroid ultrasound and orbital computed tomography.

This TCR derives from an adult man with Graves' ophthalmopathy. The specimen was peripheral blood. The chain couples TRBV5-8 to TRBJ1-6, with a weak D call TRBD1 (5 bases). The CDR3 is CASSVGGGRSSPLHF. CDR3 sequence (DNA): TGTGCCAGCAGCGTGGGGGGGGGAAGGAGTTCACCCCTCCACTTT.